Sequencing of this TCR beta chain was carried out in a study of PD-L1 blockade in urothelial cancer. This CDR3 is built from 14 residues. The V gene lost 2 bases and the J gene lost 1 base, with 8 bases spanning the gap. The germline CDR1 and CDR2 sequences are SGHNT and YENEEA. Measured with immunoSEQ multiplex PCR; TCRdb has only the in-frame clones, and not every one. The sample shows around 100,000 clones, over 75% of them seen only once. Time point denoted: pretreatment peripheral blood. The sequence was collected from a man in his fifties or sixties with urothelial cancer. This chain uses TRBV11-3 with TRBJ2-5; D may be TRBD2 (6 bases). Sequencing was performed on PBMCs, taken around atezolizumab (anti-PD-L1) treatment. CDR3 bases: TGTGCCAGCAGCTTAAACGGGGGCCAAGAGACCCAGTACTTC. Protein product: CASSLNGGQETQYF. Looking up the rest from reference TRBV11-3 and TRBJ2-5 gives the full variable domain: EAGVVQSPRYKIIEKKQPVAFWCNPISGHNTLYWYLQNLGQGPELLIRYENEEAVDDSQLPKDRFSAERLKGVDSTLKIQPAELGDSAVYLCASSLNGGQETQYFGPGTRLLVL.